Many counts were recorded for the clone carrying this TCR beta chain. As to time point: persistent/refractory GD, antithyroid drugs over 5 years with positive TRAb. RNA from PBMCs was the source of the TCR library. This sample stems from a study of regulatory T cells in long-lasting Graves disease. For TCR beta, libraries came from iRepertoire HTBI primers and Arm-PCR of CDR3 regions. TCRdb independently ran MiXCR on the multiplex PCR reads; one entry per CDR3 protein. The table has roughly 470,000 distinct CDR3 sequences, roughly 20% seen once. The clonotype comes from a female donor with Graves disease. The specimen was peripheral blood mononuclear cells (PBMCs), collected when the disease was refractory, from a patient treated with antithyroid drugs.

The chain's CDR3 is CASSLDSGELFF. CDR3 coding DNA: TGCGCCAGCAGCTTGGATTCCGGGGAGCTGTTTTTT. This chain links TRBV5-1 with TRBJ2-2; D is uncertain. Germline V lookup: CDR1 SGHRS, CDR2 YFSETQ. CDR3 size: 12 residues. Deletions cut 0 bases from V and 6 bases from J, with 3 bases between.